The 12 T cell receptor beta chains listed next were all sequenced from one sample in a study of blood T cell repertoires in COVID-19. TCRdb's table, derived via immunoSEQ multiplex PCR, lists solely in-frame clones and lacks some. This table holds about 150,000 clones, about nine tenths found once. Material for sequencing was peripheral blood. These receptors all come from a woman aged 70-85 years with acute or convalescent COVID-19.

The chain is built from TRBV25-1 and TRBJ1-3, with D unresolved. In germline, CDR1 is MGHDK, CDR2 SYGVNS. CDR3 size: 13 residues. Trimming cost V 8 bases and J 4 bases, with 12 bases left between them. The DNA for the CDR3 is TGTGCCAGCTCTCCAGGATCCGGAAACACCATATATTTT. Amino acid sequence: CASSPGSGNTIYF.

The genes are TRBV4-1 and TRBJ1-6; tentative D call: TRBD1 (6 bases). V was clipped by 1 base and J by 10 bases, with 20 bases between them. This CDR3 comprises 17 residues. CDR1 is MGHRA and CDR2 is YSYEKL in the germline V gene. This chain's CDR3 is CASSQAQPKQGGSPLHF. The CDR3 nucleotides are TGCGCCAGCAGCCAAGCGCAGCCCAAACAGGGTGGATCACCCCTCCACTTT.

This clone was detected once. The J gene is TRBJ2-7, the V gene TRBV7-9; 10 bases align to TRBD1. V shed 3 bases, J shed 5 bases, and the junction held 4 bases outside the gene matches. The CDR3 covers 14 residues. The germline CDR1 and CDR2 sequences are SEHNR and FQNEAQ (reference sequence). Here the CDR3 DNA reads TGTGCCAGCAGCTTGGCCGGGACAGGGGACGAGCAGTACGTC. Its protein product is CASSLAGTGDEQYV.

The rearrangement uses TRBV14 and TRBJ2-2, with 11 bases identical to TRBD2. The CDR3 is 19 amino acids. CDR1 SGHDN and CDR2 FVKESK come from the germline V gene. V dropped 1 base and J dropped 6; count of bases not matched to a gene: 13. CDR3 region: CASSQVGLAGGYTAGELFF. CDR3 in DNA: TGTGCCAGCAGCCAAGTTGGCCTAGCGGGGGGCTACACGGCCGGGGAGCTGTTTTTT.

The chain links TRBV9 to TRBJ1-2; no definite D call. Trimming removed 4 bases at V and 1 base at J, with 14 bases between. Germline CDR1 is SGDLS and CDR2 is YYNGEE. CDR3 length equals 15 residues. The CDR3 DNA is TGTGCCAGCAGCCCCATCGGTGAGAATAACTATGGCTACACCTTC. Protein sequence: CASSPIGENNYGYTF.

A few counts support this clone. The chain has TRBV30 and TRBJ1-5, with D possibly TRBD1 on 5 matching bases. V shed 3 bases and J shed 1 base, with 16 bases lying between them. The CDR3 is made up of 16 amino acids. Germline V gene data show CDR1 as GTSNPN and CDR2 as SVGIG (reference sequence). The CDR3 sequence is CAWSWGGGISNQPQHF. The CDR3 DNA reads as TGTGCCTGGAGCTGGGGGGGAGGTATCAGCAATCAGCCCCAGCATTTT.

The chain uses TRBV3-1 (or the pseudogene TRBV3-2) and TRBJ1-1; D not resolved. Trimming shortened V by 0 bases and J by 1 base, and 3 bases separated the two germline ends. The CDR3 has 13 residues. Germline V lookup: CDR1 LGHDT, CDR2 YNNKEL (reference sequence). CDR3 sequence (DNA): TGTGCCAGCAGCCAAGACAGGAACACTGAAGCTTTCTTT. Translated, it gives CASSQDRNTEAFF.

The chain is built from TRBV4-1 and TRBJ2-3; D may be TRBD1 (6 bases). The length of the CDR3 is 15 residues. The V gene's germline CDR1 is MGHRA and CDR2 YSYEKL. With 4 bases removed from V and 7 bases from J, the gap between germline ends came to 18 bases. The CDR3 nucleotides read TGCGCCAGCAGCCTTGCGGACAGAGAGTTCCATACGCAGTATTTT. This codes for CASSLADREFHTQYF.

The rearrangement uses TRBV28 and TRBJ1-5; TRBD1 matches at 7 bases. The CDR3 runs 15 residues. Trimming cost V 6 bases and J 0 bases; bases outside gene matches: 5. CDR1 and CDR2 (germline): MDHEN, SYDVKM. DNA for the CDR3: TGTGCCAGCAGCCCCGGGACAGTTAGCAATCAGCCCCAGCATTTT. This translates into CASSPGTVSNQPQHF.

This chain uses TRBV6-4 with TRBJ1-5, with TRBD1 identical over 7 bases. Per the germline V gene, CDR1 is MRHNA and CDR2 is SNTAGT. The CDR3 runs 17 residues. J gave up 3 bases and V 0 bases, and 8 bases lay outside the gene matches. CDR3 nucleotides: TGTGCCAGCAGTGACTCGATTGAAGGGACAGACAATCAGCCCCAGCATTTT. Its translation is CASSDSIEGTDNQPQHF.

The chain couples TRBV27 to TRBJ2-3; D is possibly TRBD2 (6 bases). Trimming left V 7 bases short and J 3 bases short, with 11 bases between. Germline V gives CDR1 MNHEY, CDR2 SMNVEV (reference sequence). The CDR3 covers 13 residues. The CDR3 is CASTPRGTDTQYF. The CDR3 nucleotides read TGTGCCAGCACCCCCCGGGGGACAGATACGCAGTATTTT.

This chain links TRBV29-1 with TRBJ1-4; 8 positions agree with TRBD1. From germline, CDR1 is SQVTM and CDR2 ANQGSEA. This CDR3 spans 12 amino acids. V lost 4 bases, J lost 8 bases, and 3 bases stayed unmatched. In nucleotides, the CDR3 is TGCAGCGTTGGGACAGGGCGGGAAAAACTGTTTTTT. Its translation is CSVGTGREKLFF.